This T cell receptor beta chain is drawn from a study of breast tumors, draining lymph nodes, adjacent tissues. On this clonotype: Sequence at one end of the junction differs from germline and may be a read error.

TCRdb processed the multiplex PCR reads anew with MiXCR; each CDR3 protein has one entry. The sample carries 6,000 or so distinct CDR3 sequences, approximately 42% recorded once. Per germline, CDR1 SGHDT and CDR2 YYEEEE. This CDR3 has 14 amino acids. The specimen sequenced was tumor-adjacent breast tissue. The sequence came from a female donor with breast cancer. Some clones in this sample may be carry-over from other donors' samples. The chain links TRBV5-6 to TRBJ2-7; 10 bases match TRBD1. CDR3 sequence: CTSSWDRGTDERYF. In nucleotides, the CDR3 is TGTACCAGCAGCTGGGACAGGGGTACCGACGAGCGGTACTTC.